The text below deals with one T cell receptor (beta chain). Its antigen is undetermined. Trimming stripped 6 bases from V and 1 base from J, with 10 bases between. The CDR3 length is 13 residues. CDR1 and CDR2 from the germline V gene are MNHEY and SMNVEV (reference sequence). This sample was taken from a study of T cell repertoires in cytomegalovirus infection. Study-level information: Newly reported HLA-C-restricted and thoroughly characterized HLA-B-restricted CMV epitopes were employed. Based on public TCR beta signatures, there were indications of CMV infection and of a matching HLA type. Study results and limitations: Carriage of CMV together with the relevant HLA was identifiable through cumulative public TCR beta family frequency. HLA-C-restricted CMV clonotypes gave the most frequent clonotype in two of eight donors.

TCRdb used MiXCR to reprocess the reads, holding one entry per CDR3 protein. The table includes 750,000 to 950,000 distinct CDR3 sequences, roughly 29% detected once. The rearrangement uses TRBV27 and TRBJ2-7; tentative D call: TRBD1 (6 bases). This specimen was cultured CD8+ T cells from PBMCs, taken from culture after CMV antigen stimulation. This sequence was found in a human donor in good health (CMV status not recorded). Some clones in this sample may be carry-over from other donors' samples. The CDR3: CASRQGWSYEQYF. In nucleotides, the CDR3 is TGTGCCAGCAGACAGGGTTGGTCCTACGAGCAGTACTTC.